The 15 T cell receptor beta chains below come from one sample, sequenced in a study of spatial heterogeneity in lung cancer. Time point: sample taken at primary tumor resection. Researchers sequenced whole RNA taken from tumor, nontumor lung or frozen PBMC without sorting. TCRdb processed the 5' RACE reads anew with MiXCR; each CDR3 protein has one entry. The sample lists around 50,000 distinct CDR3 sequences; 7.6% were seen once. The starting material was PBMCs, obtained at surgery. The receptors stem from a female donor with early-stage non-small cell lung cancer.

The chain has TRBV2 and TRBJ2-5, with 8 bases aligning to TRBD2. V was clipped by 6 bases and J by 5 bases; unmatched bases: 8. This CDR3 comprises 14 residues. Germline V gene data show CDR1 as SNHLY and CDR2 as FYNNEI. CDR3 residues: CASRTGLVSETQYF. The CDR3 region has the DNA TGTGCCAGCAGAACGGGACTAGTGAGTGAGACCCAGTACTTC.

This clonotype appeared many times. The CDR3, as DNA: TGTGCCAGCAGCAAAGGCTACAGGAAACTCTCTGGGGCCAACGTCCTGACTTTC. It yields the protein CASSKGYRKLSGANVLTF. The chain carries TRBV21-1 and TRBJ2-6; TRBD1 reflects the table's D call only, with no check against the DNA. TRBV21-1 is tagged as a pseudogene. The CDR3 covers 18 residues.

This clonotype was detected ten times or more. The CDR3 sequence: CASSLSYEQYF. DNA of the CDR3: TGTGCCAGCAGCCTCTCCTACGAGCAGTACTTC. The chain has TRBV14 and TRBJ2-7; D is ambiguous. V lost 4 bases to trimming and J lost 0 bases, with 1 base between them. Looked up from germline, CDR1 is SGHDN and CDR2 is FVKESK. This CDR3 spans 11 amino acids.

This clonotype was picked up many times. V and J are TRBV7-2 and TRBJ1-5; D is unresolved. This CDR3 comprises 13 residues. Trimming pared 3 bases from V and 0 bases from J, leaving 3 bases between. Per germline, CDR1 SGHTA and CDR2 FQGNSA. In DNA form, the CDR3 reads TGTGCCAGCAGCTTTGATAGCAATCAGCCCCAGCATTTT. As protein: CASSFDSNQPQHF.

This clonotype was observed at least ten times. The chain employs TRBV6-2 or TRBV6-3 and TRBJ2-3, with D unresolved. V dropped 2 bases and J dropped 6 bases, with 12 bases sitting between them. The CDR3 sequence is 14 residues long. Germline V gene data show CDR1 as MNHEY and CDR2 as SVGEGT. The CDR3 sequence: CASSYGQSVDTQYF. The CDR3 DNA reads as TGTGCCAGCAGTTACGGCCAAAGCGTGGATACGCAGTATTTT.

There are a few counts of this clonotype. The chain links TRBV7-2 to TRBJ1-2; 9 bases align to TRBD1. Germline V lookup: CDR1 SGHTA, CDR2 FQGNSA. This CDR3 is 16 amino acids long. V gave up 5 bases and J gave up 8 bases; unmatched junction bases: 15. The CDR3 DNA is TGTGCCAGCAGCCGATACGGGACAGGGTCACTCTACGGCTACACCTTC. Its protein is CASSRYGTGSLYGYTF.

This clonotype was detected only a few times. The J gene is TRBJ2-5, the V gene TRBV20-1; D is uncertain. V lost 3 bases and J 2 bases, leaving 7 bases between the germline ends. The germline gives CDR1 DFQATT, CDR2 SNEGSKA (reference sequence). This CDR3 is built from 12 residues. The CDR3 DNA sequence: TGCAGTGCTAGCGACCTTCAAGAGACCCAGTACTTC. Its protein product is CSASDLQETQYF.

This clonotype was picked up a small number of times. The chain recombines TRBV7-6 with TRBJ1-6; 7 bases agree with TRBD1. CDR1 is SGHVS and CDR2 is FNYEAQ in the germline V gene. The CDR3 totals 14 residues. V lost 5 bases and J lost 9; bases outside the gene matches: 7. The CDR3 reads CASSGTGVGSPLHF. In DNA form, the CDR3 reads TGTGCCAGCAGCGGTACAGGGGTAGGTTCACCCCTCCACTTT.

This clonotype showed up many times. In nucleotides, the CDR3 is TGTGCCAGCTCACCTCGGGTTGACACTGAAGCTTTCTTT. Amino acid sequence: CASSPRVDTEAFF. The chain couples TRBV18 to TRBJ1-1, with no clear D. CDR3 length: 13 amino acids. Germline assignment: CDR1 KGHSH and CDR2 LQKENI. V lost 3 bases, J lost 3 bases, and 8 bases lay in between.

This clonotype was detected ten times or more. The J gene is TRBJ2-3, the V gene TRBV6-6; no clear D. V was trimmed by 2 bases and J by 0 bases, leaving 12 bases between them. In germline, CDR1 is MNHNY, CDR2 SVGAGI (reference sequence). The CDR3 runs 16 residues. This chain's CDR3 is CASSYGPRASTDTQYF. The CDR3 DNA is TGTGCCAGCAGTTACGGACCCCGGGCTAGCACAGATACGCAGTATTTT.

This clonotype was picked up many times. The CDR3: CATSRVPRGQETQYF. CDR3 DNA: TGTGCCACCAGCAGAGTACCAAGGGGCCAAGAGACCCAGTACTTC. This sequence joins TRBV15 and TRBJ2-5; the D gene is possibly TRBD1 (5 bases). Germline V gene lookup returns CDR1 LNHNV and CDR2 YYDKDF (reference sequence). CDR3 length: 15 residues. V was trimmed by 1 base and J by 1 base, leaving 10 bases between them.

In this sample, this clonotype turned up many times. CDR3 DNA: TGTGCCAGCAGCTTAGCCAACGATGGGGGGGCTGAAGCTTTCTTT. Translated: CASSLANDGGAEAFF. The V and J genes are TRBV7-9 and TRBJ1-1, with D perhaps TRBD1 (5 bases). CDR1 and CDR2 (germline): SEHNR, FQNEAQ (reference sequence). The CDR3 runs 15 residues. V was clipped by 0 bases and J by 6 bases, with 14 bases between them.

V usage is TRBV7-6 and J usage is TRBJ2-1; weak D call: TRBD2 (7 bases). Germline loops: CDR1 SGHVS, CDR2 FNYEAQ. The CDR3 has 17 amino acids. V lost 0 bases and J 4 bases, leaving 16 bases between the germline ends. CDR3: CASSLAREGGVYNEQFF. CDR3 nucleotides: TGTGCCAGCAGCTTAGCCCGCGAGGGGGGGGTATACAATGAGCAGTTCTTC.

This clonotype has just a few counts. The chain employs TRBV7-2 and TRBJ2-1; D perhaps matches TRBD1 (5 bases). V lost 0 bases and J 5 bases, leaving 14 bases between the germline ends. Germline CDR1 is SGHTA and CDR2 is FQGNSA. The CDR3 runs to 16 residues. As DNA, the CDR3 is TGTGCCAGCAGCTTAGCGGTAGCCAGGGCGAACAATGAGCAGTTCTTC. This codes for CASSLAVARANNEQFF.

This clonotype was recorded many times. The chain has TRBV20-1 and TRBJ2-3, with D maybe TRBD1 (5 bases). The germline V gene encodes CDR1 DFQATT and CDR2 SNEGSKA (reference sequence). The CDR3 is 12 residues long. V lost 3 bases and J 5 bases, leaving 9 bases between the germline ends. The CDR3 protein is CSASLQGDTQYF. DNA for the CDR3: TGCAGTGCTAGCCTCCAGGGAGATACGCAGTATTTT.